This TCR beta chain was found in a study of shared clonotypes between healthy human individuals. Per germline, CDR1 MDHEN and CDR2 SYDVKM. Trimming removed 5 bases from V and 0 bases from J, with 8 bases in between. The CDR3 runs 15 residues. Sequenced by immunoSEQ multiplex PCR; TCRdb stores in-frame clones only, minus some. The data contain approximately 1,500,000 clones, 96% of them singletons. This receptor was obtained from a man aged 30 to 45 in good health. Material for sequencing was naive CD4+ T cells sorted from blood. Specified subset: CD45RA+ positively selected. This rearrangement joins TRBV28 to TRBJ2-6; D call uncertain. The CDR3 protein is CASSGLSSGANVLTF. The CDR3 DNA reads TGTGCCAGCAGTGGATTGAGCTCTGGGGCCAACGTCCTGACTTTC. Variable domain in full (rest from reference TRBV28 and TRBJ2-6): DVKVTQSSRYLVKRTGEKVFLECVQDMDHENMFWYRQDPGLGLRLIYFSYDVKMKEKGDIPEGYSVSREKKERFSLILESASTNQTSMYLCASSGLSSGANVLTFGAGSRLTVL.